This T cell receptor beta chain stems from a study of T cell responses to AZD1222 COVID-19 vaccine. In this sample, this clone turned up a few times. What it recognizes is unknown. This CDR3 has 14 residues. V was shortened by 7 bases and J by 3 bases, with 17 bases between the two germline ends. Germline V CDR1 and CDR2: SQVTM, ANQGSEA. General study results and limits: There were mostly white British donors and more females than males, and clonal diversity was possibly underestimated. Recipients of AZD1222 seropositive at baseline numbered only six or seven. Reportedly, nearly half of unique spike TCRs recognized epitopes outside B.1.351/B.1.1.7 mutations.

Repertoires were generated with immunoSEQ multiplex PCR, while TCRdb's copy carries only in-frame clones and drops some. The sample has 100,000 to 150,000 clones; about nine tenths are singletons. The chain links TRBV29-1 to TRBJ2-3; a weak D match, TRBD2 (5 bases). The material was peripheral blood, obtained 28 days after the second AZD1222 dose. This TCR was sampled from an adult who received the AZD1222 COVID-19 vaccine. CDR3 coding DNA: TGCAGCGCTTCCAGCCGAGAGCGGACAGATACGCAGTATTTT. This sequence encodes CSASSRERTDTQYF.